These 25 T cell receptor beta chains were sequenced from one sample in a study of CD8+ T cells in alopecia areata. As for treatment: oral pan-JAK inhibitor, 5-10 mg twice daily. cDNA serving as the sequencing template came from extracted, reverse transcribed RNA. Assay used: immunoSEQ multiplex PCR; TCRdb lists only in-frame clones, some missing. The sample shows fewer than 200,000 clones, 58% of them seen only once. The sequencing here drew on CD4+ T cells sorted from blood, taken between weeks 55 and 70, from a patient treated with tofacitinib. Receptors originate from a human donor with alopecia areata.

The rearrangement joins TRBV9 to TRBJ2-3; D not certain. The V end lost 0 bases, the J end lost 2 bases, and 7 bases lay between the germline ends. The CDR3 contains 14 residues. The germline V gene encodes CDR1 SGDLS and CDR2 YYNGEE. CDR3 sequence: CASSVDYFTDTQYF. In DNA, the CDR3 is TGTGCCAGCAGCGTAGACTACTTCACAGATACGCAGTATTTT. The variable domain in full, completed from reference TRBV9 and TRBJ2-3, reads DSGVTQTPKHLITATGQRVTLRCSPRSGDLSVYWYQQSLDQGLQFLIQYYNGEERAKGNILERFSAQQFPDLHSELNLSSLELGDSALYFCASSVDYFTDTQYFGPGTRLTVL.

The rearrangement joins TRBV5-6 to TRBJ2-1; 11 bases map to TRBD1. The V and J ends lost 0 bases and 15 bases, in that order; junction bases with no gene match: 2. The CDR3 is 12 residues long. Germline values: CDR1 SGHDT, CDR2 YYEEEE. The chain's CDR3 is CASSLAGTGGFF. DNA of the CDR3: TGTGCCAGCAGCTTGGCCGGGACAGGGGGGTTCTTC. Supplemented by reference TRBV5-6 and TRBJ2-1, the full variable domain reads DAGVTQSPTHLIKTRGQQVTLRCSPKSGHDTVSWYQQALGQGPQFIFQYYEEEERQRGNFPDRFSGHQFPNYSSELNVNALLLGDSALYLCASSLAGTGGFFGPGTRLTVL.

This chain links TRBV29-1 with TRBJ1-2; 12 bases are shared with TRBD1. This CDR3 has 13 amino acids. V dropped 3 bases and J dropped 7; count of bases not matched to a gene: 3. Germline assignment: CDR1 SQVTM and CDR2 ANQGSEA. The CDR3 DNA is TGCAGCGTTGACGGGACAGGGGGCTCTGGCTACACCTTC. Residues: CSVDGTGGSGYTF. Based on the CDR3 plus reference TRBV29-1 and TRBJ1-2, the full variable domain is SAVISQKPSRDICQRGTSLTIQCQVDSQVTMMFWYRQQPGQSLTLIATANQGSEATYESGFVIDKFPISRPNLTFSTLTVSNMSPEDSSIYLCSVDGTGGSGYTFGSGTRLTVV.

The chain employs TRBV19 and TRBJ2-7; D ambiguous. Trimming pared 5 bases from V and 6 bases from J, leaving 8 bases between. The CDR3 length is 11 residues. Germline CDR1 and CDR2: LNHDA and SQIVND (reference sequence). CDR3 in amino acids: CASSSSSEQYF. The CDR3 bases are TGTGCCAGTAGTTCATCGTCCGAGCAGTACTTC.

V and J are TRBV5-1 and TRBJ2-2; tentative D call: TRBD2 (5 bases). V shed 2 bases and J shed 0 bases, with 14 bases lying between them. CDR3 length: 17 amino acids. Germline V CDR1 and CDR2: SGHRS, YFSETQ. The CDR3 is CASSLAAGVPNTGELFF. CDR3 in DNA: TGCGCCAGCAGCTTAGCGGCTGGGGTACCGAACACCGGGGAGCTGTTTTTT.

The chain recombines TRBV2 with TRBJ1-5, with 7 bases aligning to TRBD1. V dropped 1 base and J dropped 7; count of bases not matched to a gene: 7. The CDR3 contains 15 residues. Germline V gene sequence: CDR1 SNHLY, CDR2 FYNNEI. The CDR3 sequence: CASSEVNRGAQPQHF. CDR3 DNA: TGTGCCAGCAGTGAAGTCAACAGGGGAGCGCAGCCCCAGCATTTT.

The chain carries TRBV5-1 and TRBJ1-5; no clear D. The V and J ends lost 0 bases and 1 base respectively, with 8 bases between them. The CDR3 consists of 15 residues. From germline, CDR1 is SGHRS and CDR2 YFSETQ. The CDR3 reads CASSLGAQSNQPQHF. The CDR3 region has the DNA TGCGCCAGCAGCTTGGGGGCACAGAGCAATCAGCCCCAGCATTTT.

CDR3 residues: CASSQANMGRVGEKLFF. The CDR3 DNA is TGCGCCAGCAGCCAAGCTAACATGGGGCGGGTAGGAGAAAAACTGTTTTTT. This chain joins TRBV4-1 and TRBJ1-4; D perhaps matches TRBD1 (5 bases). Deletions cut 1 base from V and 8 bases from J, with 20 bases between. The CDR3 extends over 17 amino acids. Per germline, CDR1 MGHRA and CDR2 YSYEKL.

The gene calls are TRBV18 and TRBJ2-3; D may be TRBD2 (6 bases). V was shortened by 1 base and J by 0 bases, with 8 bases between the two germline ends. The CDR3 consists of 15 residues. CDR1 and CDR2 (germline): KGHSH, LQKENI. In DNA, the CDR3 is TGTGCCAGCTCACCACTTGGGACTAGCACAGATACGCAGTATTTT. Protein sequence: CASSPLGTSTDTQYF.

Only a few counts were recorded for this clone. The V call is TRBV29-1, the J call TRBJ2-3; TRBD2 matches at 8 bases. CDR1 and CDR2 (germline): SQVTM, ANQGSEA. This CDR3 is built from 13 residues. After removal of 5 bases from V and 4 bases from J, the junction contained 5 bases not matched to a gene. In DNA form, the CDR3 reads TGCAGCGTTAAAGGTAGCGGGGCAGATACGCAGTATTTT. Translated, it gives CSVKGSGADTQYF.

This clone was picked up a small number of times. The rearrangement links TRBV4-2 to TRBJ2-5, with 11 positions matching TRBD2. CDR1 is LGHNA and CDR2 is YNFKEQ in the germline V gene. This CDR3 is built from 14 residues. The V and J ends lost 5 bases and 3 bases, in that order; junction bases with no gene match: 2. The DNA for the CDR3 is TGTGCCAGCAGCTTGACTAGCGGGGAAGAGACCCAGTACTTC. Its translation is CASSLTSGEETQYF.

V is TRBV7-2 and J is TRBJ2-7; 12 bases align to TRBD1. This CDR3 has 17 residues. Germline CDR1 reads SGHTA; CDR2 reads FQGNSA. V dropped 3 bases and J dropped 4; count of bases not matched to a gene: 10. The CDR3, as DNA: TGTGCCAGCAGCTTTACTACCGGGACAGGGGGCCGGTACGAGCAGTACTTC. As protein: CASSFTTGTGGRYEQYF.

The chain links TRBV30 to TRBJ2-2; the match to TRBD1 covers 7 bases. Germline CDR1 GTSNPN, CDR2 SVGIG (reference sequence). The ends lost 1 base at V and 6 bases at J; junction bases unmatched: 5. The CDR3 is made up of 14 amino acids. The CDR3 DNA follows: TGTGCCTGGAGTGGTCAGGGGGTTGCCGGGGAGCTGTTTTTT. Translating gives CAWSGQGVAGELFF.

The chain carries TRBV9 and TRBJ2-6; D is possibly TRBD1 (8 bases). The germline V and J ends were trimmed by 2 bases and 4 bases, with 19 bases remaining between them. Per germline, CDR1 SGDLS and CDR2 YYNGEE. This CDR3 is 18 amino acids long. The CDR3 protein is CASSVDRGGPPGANVLTF. DNA of the CDR3: TGTGCCAGCAGCGTTGACAGGGGAGGGCCACCCGGGGCCAACGTCCTGACTTTC.

This clone has just one count. The chain links TRBV15 to TRBJ2-2; D unresolved. The CDR3 spans 15 residues. The ends were cut back, 0 bases at V and 3 bases at J, with 8 bases in the middle. Germline V gene data show CDR1 as LNHNV and CDR2 as YYDKDF (reference sequence). As DNA, the CDR3 is TGTGCCACCAGCAGAGATGGTAGAGACACCGGGGAGCTGTTTTTT. The encoded protein is CATSRDGRDTGELFF.

This clone has at least ten counts. The sample carries other DNA sequences with the same CDR3. The chain is built from TRBV7-6 and TRBJ2-1; unclear D gene. Germline lookup yields CDR1 SGHVS and CDR2 FNYEAQ. Trimming took off 1 base at V and 2 bases at J, with 3 bases between the two ends. The CDR3 runs 13 residues. CDR3 DNA sequence: TGTGCCAGCAGCTTAGGGGCCTACAATGAGCAGTTCTTC. Translated, it gives CASSLGAYNEQFF. The variable domain in full, completed from reference TRBV7-6 and TRBJ2-1, reads GAGVSQSPRYKVTKRGQDVALRCDPISGHVSLYWYRQALGQGPEFLTYFNYEAQQDKSGLPNDRFSAERPEGSISTLTIQRTEQRDSAMYRCASSLGAYNEQFFGPGTRLTVL.

This clone was observed a handful of times. The sample carries other DNA sequences with the same CDR3. The rearrangement joins TRBV20-1 to TRBJ2-3, with 7 bases identical to TRBD2. Germline V lookup: CDR1 DFQATT, CDR2 SNEGSKA (reference sequence). This CDR3 has 11 residues. DNA of the CDR3: TGCAGCGCGGGGGGCACAGATACGCAGTATTTT. This encodes CSAGGTDTQYF.

A few counts support this clone. The V and J genes are TRBV6-5 and TRBJ1-1; tentatively, D is TRBD1 (5 bases). CDR1 is MNHEY, CDR2 SVGAGI, per germline. CDR3 length equals 14 residues. Trimming removed 0 bases at V and 7 bases at J, with 12 bases between. The chain's CDR3 is CASSYSRQTLEAFF. CDR3 nucleotides: TGTGCCAGCAGTTACTCGAGACAGACACTTGAAGCTTTCTTT.

The chain has TRBV5-1 and TRBJ2-1; 14 nucleotides agree with TRBD2. The CDR3 extends over 16 amino acids. Trimming took 4 bases from V and 4 from J; bases not matched to a gene: 4. Germline CDR1 reads SGHRS; CDR2 reads YFSETQ. The CDR3 DNA follows: TGCGCCAGCAGCAAAGGGACTAGCGGGGGTTACAATGAGCAGTTCTTC. Translated: CASSKGTSGGYNEQFF.

This chain joins TRBV5-1 and TRBJ2-7; D is uncertain. This CDR3 is 14 amino acids long. V lost 4 bases and J 6 bases, leaving 17 bases between the germline ends. CDR1 SGHRS and CDR2 YFSETQ come from the germline V gene. CDR3 residues: CASSLEPSLGEQYF. Here the CDR3 DNA reads TGCGCCAGCAGCCTAGAGCCCAGCTTGGGCGAGCAGTACTTC.

This clone was observed a single time. The rearrangement joins TRBV20-1 to TRBJ2-7; the D is unclear. V lost 5 bases to trimming and J lost 4 bases, with 9 bases between them. This CDR3 has 11 residues. Germline V CDR1 and CDR2: DFQATT, SNEGSKA (reference sequence). The CDR3 sequence is CSAQDGYEQYF. In nucleotides, the CDR3 is TGCAGTGCTCAAGACGGATACGAGCAGTACTTC.

This clone was observed a handful of times. This sequence joins TRBV10-3 and TRBJ2-1; TRBD1 agrees at 8 bases. The V and J ends lost 10 bases and 4 bases, in that order; junction bases with no gene match: 9. The V gene's germline CDR1 is ENHRY and CDR2 SYGVKD. CDR3 length: 14 amino acids. The CDR3 sequence is CASKGQEGYNEQFF. In DNA, the CDR3 is TGTGCCAGCAAGGGACAGGAGGGATACAATGAGCAGTTCTTC.

The chain has TRBV25-1 and TRBJ2-7; D is ambiguous. The CDR3 has 15 residues. V lost 5 bases and J lost 0, with 14 bases in between. Germline CDR1 and CDR2: MGHDK and SYGVNS. The CDR3 protein is CASSRRALGSYEQYF. In DNA, the CDR3 is TGTGCCAGCAGTCGAAGGGCCTTGGGCTCCTACGAGCAGTACTTC.

This clone was observed a single time. The chain couples TRBV6-5 to TRBJ2-1; 7 bases align to TRBD2. Germline CDR1 reads MNHEY; CDR2 reads SVGAGI. With V trimmed by 6 bases and J by 4 bases, 3 bases remained unmatched. This CDR3 is 13 amino acids long. CDR3 residues: CASRGGGYNEQFF. CDR3 nucleotide sequence: TGTGCCAGCAGAGGCGGGGGATACAATGAGCAGTTCTTC.

The V and J genes are TRBV11-2 and TRBJ2-5; 9 positions match TRBD2. CDR1 and CDR2 from the germline V gene are SGHAT and FQNNGV. The CDR3 length is 13 residues. Trimming cost V 5 bases and J 6 bases; bases outside gene matches: 4. CDR3 DNA: TGTGCCAGCAGCGACGCGGGGGGGAAGACCCAGTACTTC. Its protein product is CASSDAGGKTQYF.